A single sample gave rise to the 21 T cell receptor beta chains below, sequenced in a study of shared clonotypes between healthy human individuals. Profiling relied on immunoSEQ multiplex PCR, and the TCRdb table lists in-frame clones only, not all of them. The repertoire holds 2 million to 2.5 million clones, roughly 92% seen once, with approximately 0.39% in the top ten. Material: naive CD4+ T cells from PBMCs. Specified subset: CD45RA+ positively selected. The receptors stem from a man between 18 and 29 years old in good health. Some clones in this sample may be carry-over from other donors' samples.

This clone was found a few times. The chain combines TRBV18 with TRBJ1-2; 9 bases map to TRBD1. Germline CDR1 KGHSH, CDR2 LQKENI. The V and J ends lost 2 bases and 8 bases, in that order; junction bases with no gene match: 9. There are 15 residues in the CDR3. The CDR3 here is CASSPRPGQGGGYTF. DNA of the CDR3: TGTGCCAGCTCACCAAGACCGGGACAGGGAGGAGGCTACACCTTC.

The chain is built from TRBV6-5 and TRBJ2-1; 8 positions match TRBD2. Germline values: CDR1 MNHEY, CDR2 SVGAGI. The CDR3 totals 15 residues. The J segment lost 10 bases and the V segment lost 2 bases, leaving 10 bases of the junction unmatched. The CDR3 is CASSYTGGPFREQFF. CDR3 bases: TGTGCCAGCAGTTACACGGGAGGGCCTTTCCGGGAGCAGTTCTTC.

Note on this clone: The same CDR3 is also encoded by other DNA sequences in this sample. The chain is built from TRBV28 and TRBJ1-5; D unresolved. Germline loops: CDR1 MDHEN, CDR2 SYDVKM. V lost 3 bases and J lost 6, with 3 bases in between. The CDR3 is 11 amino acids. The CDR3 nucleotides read TGTGCCAGCAGTTTTTCTCAGCCCCAGCATTTT. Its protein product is CASSFSQPQHF. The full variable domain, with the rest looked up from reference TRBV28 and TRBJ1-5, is DVKVTQSSRYLVKRTGEKVFLECVQDMDHENMFWYRQDPGLGLRLIYFSYDVKMKEKGDIPEGYSVSREKKERFSLILESASTNQTSMYLCASSFSQPQHFGDGTRLSIL.

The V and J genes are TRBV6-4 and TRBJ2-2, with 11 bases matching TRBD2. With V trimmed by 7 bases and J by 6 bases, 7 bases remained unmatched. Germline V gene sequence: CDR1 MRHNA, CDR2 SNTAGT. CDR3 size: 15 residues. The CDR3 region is CASTRLAGTPGELFF. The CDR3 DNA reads TGTGCCAGCACCCGACTAGCGGGAACCCCCGGGGAGCTGTTTTTT.

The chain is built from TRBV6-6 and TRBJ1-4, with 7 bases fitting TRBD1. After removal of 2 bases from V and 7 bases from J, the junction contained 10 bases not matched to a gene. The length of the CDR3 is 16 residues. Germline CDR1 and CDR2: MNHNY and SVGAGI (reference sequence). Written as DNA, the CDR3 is TGTGCCAGCAGTTACGATTCAGGGGGTTCTGGTGAAAAACTGTTTTTT. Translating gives CASSYDSGGSGEKLFF.

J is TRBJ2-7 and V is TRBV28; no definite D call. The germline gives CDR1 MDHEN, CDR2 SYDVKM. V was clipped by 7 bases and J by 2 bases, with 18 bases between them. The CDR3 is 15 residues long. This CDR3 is CASTRIGVYPYEQYF. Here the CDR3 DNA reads TGTGCCAGCACGAGAATTGGGGTCTACCCCTACGAGCAGTACTTC.

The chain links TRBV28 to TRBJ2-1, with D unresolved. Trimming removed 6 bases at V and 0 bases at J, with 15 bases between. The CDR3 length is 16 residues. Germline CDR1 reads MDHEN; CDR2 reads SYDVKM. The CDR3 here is CASRDGSFSSYNEQFF. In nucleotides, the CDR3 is TGTGCCAGCAGGGATGGGTCCTTTAGCTCCTACAATGAGCAGTTCTTC.

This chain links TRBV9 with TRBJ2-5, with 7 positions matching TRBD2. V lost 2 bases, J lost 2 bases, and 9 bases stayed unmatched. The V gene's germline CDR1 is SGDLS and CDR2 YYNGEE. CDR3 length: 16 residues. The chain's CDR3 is CASSVQSLAPQETQYF. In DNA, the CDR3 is TGTGCCAGCAGCGTTCAATCACTAGCGCCTCAAGAGACCCAGTACTTC.

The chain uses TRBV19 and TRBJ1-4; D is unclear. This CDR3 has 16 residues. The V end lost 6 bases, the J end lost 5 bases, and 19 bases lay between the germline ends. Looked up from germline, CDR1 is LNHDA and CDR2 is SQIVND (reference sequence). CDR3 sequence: CASRGLSGPLNEKLFF. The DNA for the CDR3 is TGTGCCAGTAGAGGTCTTTCCGGGCCACTGAATGAAAAACTGTTTTTT.

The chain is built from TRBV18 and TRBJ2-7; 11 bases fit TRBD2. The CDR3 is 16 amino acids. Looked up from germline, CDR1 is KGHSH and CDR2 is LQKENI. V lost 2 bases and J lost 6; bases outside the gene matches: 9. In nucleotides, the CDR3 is TGTGCCAGCTCACCATTAGCGGGAGGGCCCGGGTCCGAGCAGTACTTC. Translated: CASSPLAGGPGSEQYF.

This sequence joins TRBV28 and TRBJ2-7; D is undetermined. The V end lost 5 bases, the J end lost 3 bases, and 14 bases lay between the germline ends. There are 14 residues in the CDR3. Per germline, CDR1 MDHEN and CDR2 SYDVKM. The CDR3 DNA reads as TGTGCCAGCAGTCCTCCTCGCTTGGACTACGAGCAGTACTTC. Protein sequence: CASSPPRLDYEQYF.

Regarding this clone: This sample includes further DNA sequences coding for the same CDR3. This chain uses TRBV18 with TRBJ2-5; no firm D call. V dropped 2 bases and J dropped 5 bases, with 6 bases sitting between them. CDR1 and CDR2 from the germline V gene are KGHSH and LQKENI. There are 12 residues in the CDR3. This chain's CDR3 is CASSPNEETQYF. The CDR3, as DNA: TGTGCCAGCTCACCAAATGAGGAGACCCAGTACTTC.

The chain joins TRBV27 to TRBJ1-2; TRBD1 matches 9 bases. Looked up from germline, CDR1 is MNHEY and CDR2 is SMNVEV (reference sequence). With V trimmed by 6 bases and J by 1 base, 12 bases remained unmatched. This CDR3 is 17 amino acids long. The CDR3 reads CASRQAGQGTVNYGYTF. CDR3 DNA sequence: TGTGCCAGCAGGCAAGCGGGACAGGGAACCGTTAACTATGGCTACACCTTC.

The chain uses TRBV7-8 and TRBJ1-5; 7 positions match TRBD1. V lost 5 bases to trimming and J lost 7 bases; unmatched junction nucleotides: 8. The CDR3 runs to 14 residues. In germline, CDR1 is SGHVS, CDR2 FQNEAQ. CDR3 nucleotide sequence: TGTGCCAGCAGCACCGACAGGGAGGGACAGCCCCAGCATTTT. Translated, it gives CASSTDREGQPQHF.

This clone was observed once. CDR3 sequence (DNA): TGTGCCATCAGTCCGACGGCCTCTGGAAACACCATATATTTT. Its protein product is CAISPTASGNTIYF. V is TRBV10-3 and J is TRBJ1-3; no definite D call. In germline, CDR1 is ENHRY, CDR2 SYGVKD. Trimming shortened V by 5 bases and J by 0 bases, and 8 bases separated the two germline ends. The length of the CDR3 is 14 residues.

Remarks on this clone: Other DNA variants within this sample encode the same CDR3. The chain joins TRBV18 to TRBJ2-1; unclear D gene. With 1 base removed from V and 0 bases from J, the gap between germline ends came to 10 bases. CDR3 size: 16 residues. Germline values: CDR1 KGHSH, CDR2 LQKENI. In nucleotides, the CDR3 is TGTGCCAGCTCACCACTTGGCTCGAGCTCCTACAATGAGCAGTTCTTC. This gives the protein CASSPLGSSSYNEQFF.

The CDR3 DNA follows: TGCGCCAGCAGTCTGCTGGCCGGGAGGTCCCTCGAGCAGTACTTC. Encoded protein: CASSLLAGRSLEQYF. The V gene is TRBV23-1, the J gene TRBJ2-7; 7 bases match TRBD2. Being an ORF, TRBV23-1 has a function that is uncertain. This CDR3 contains 15 residues. Unmatched junction bases numbered 12, after V lost 4 bases and J lost 6 bases.

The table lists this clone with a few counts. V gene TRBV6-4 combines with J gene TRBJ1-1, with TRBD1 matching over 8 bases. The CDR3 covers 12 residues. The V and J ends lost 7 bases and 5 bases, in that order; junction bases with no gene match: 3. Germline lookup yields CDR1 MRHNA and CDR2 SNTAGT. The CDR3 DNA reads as TGTGCCAGCACCAGACAGGGGACTGAAGCTTTCTTT. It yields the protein CASTRQGTEAFF.

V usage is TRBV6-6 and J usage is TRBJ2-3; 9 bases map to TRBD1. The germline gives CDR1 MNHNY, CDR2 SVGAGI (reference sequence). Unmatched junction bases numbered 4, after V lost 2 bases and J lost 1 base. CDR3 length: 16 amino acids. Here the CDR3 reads CASSYRDRDRTDTQYF. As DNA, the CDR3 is TGTGCCAGCAGTTACCGGGACAGGGACCGCACAGATACGCAGTATTTT.

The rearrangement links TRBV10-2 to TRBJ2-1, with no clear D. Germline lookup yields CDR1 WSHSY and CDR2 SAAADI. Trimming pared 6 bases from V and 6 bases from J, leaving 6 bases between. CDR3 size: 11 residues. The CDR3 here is CASSIGNEQFF. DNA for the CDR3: TGCGCCAGCAGCATAGGCAATGAGCAGTTCTTC.

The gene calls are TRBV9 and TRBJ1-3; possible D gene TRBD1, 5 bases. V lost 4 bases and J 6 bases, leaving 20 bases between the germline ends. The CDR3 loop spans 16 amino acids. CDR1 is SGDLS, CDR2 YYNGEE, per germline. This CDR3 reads CASSPRPGTTLNTIYF. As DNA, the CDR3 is TGTGCCAGCAGCCCCCGACCGGGGACGACCTTAAACACCATATATTTT. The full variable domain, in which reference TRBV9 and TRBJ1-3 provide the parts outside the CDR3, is DSGVTQTPKHLITATGQRVTLRCSPRSGDLSVYWYQQSLDQGLQFLIQYYNGEERAKGNILERFSAQQFPDLHSELNLSSLELGDSALYFCASSPRPGTTLNTIYFGEGSWLTVV.